This note documents a single T cell receptor beta chain sequence. Germline lookup yields CDR1 MDHEN and CDR2 SYDVKM. This CDR3 is 15 amino acids long. V lost 6 bases, J lost 5 bases, and 19 bases lay in between. This specimen belongs to a study of T cell responses to AZD1222 COVID-19 vaccine. Profiled with immunoSEQ multiplex PCR; TCRdb holds only in-frame clones, not every one. The table has more than 150,000 clones, more than 75% seen once; the top ten hold roughly 9.1%. V is TRBV28 and J is TRBJ2-5; perhaps D is TRBD1 or TRBD2 (5 bases each). The TCR sequence derives from an adult who received the AZD1222 COVID-19 vaccine. The sample was peripheral blood, taken 28 days after the second AZD1222 dose. Here the CDR3 DNA reads TGTGCCAGCAGCTCGACAGCGGAGAAGGTGGAGACCCAGTACTTC. This codes for CASSSTAEKVETQYF. Variable domain in full (rest from reference TRBV28 and TRBJ2-5): DVKVTQSSRYLVKRTGEKVFLECVQDMDHENMFWYRQDPGLGLRLIYFSYDVKMKEKGDIPEGYSVSREKKERFSLILESASTNQTSMYLCASSSTAEKVETQYFGPGTRLLVL.